The T cell receptor beta chain described here comes from a study of graft-versus-host responses after intestinal transplantation. Clones were read by immunoSEQ multiplex PCR, and TCRdb kept only the in-frame ones, dropping some. The table includes roughly 70,000 clones, approximately 92% detected once. Of note for this clone: What it binds is not known.

Bone marrow after transplant came from the posterior iliac crest or elsewhere. Study-wide results and limits: GvH clonotypes were identified within recipient marrow, with a subset emerging first in ileum or blood.

The sequence derives from a human patient who received an intestinal transplant, so some T cells may come from the graft donor. The material sequenced was bone marrow, taken 734 days after intestinal transplantation.

CDR3 coding DNA: TGTGCCAGCAGCTTGTTGCCCCAGCGGAGCCGATACAATGAGCAGTTCTTC. Its protein product is CASSLLPQRSRYNEQFF. The chain has TRBV5-4 and TRBJ2-1, with D possibly matching TRBD2 (5 bases). V lost 1 base and J 4 bases, leaving 18 bases between the germline ends. Germline V gene data show CDR1 as SGHNT and CDR2 as YYREEE (reference sequence). This CDR3 region has 17 residues.